These 32 T cell receptor beta chains were sequenced from one sample in a study of blood T cell repertoires in COVID-19. Method: immunoSEQ multiplex PCR; TCRdb's copy keeps in-frame clones and lacks some. Here the sample spans about 200,000 clones, roughly 83% being singletons. What was sequenced was peripheral blood. These receptor sequences come from a woman in her forties with COVID-19, enrolled during active disease.

This chain joins TRBV10-3 and TRBJ1-4, with D maybe TRBD1 (5 bases). This CDR3 has 13 residues. The V end was cut by 11 bases, the J end by 3 bases, with 13 bases between. Germline values: CDR1 ENHRY, CDR2 SYGVKD. The CDR3 region is CAVRGDPNEKLFF. CDR3 in DNA: TGTGCCGTCCGGGGGGACCCTAATGAAAAACTGTTTTTT.

The chain has TRBV5-1 and TRBJ2-7, with D possibly matching TRBD1 (6 bases). The V and J ends lost 4 bases and 5 bases respectively, with 19 bases between them. The CDR3 contains 15 residues. In germline, CDR1 is SGHRS, CDR2 YFSETQ. The CDR3 loop reads CASSGGQTTNHEQYF. The CDR3 DNA reads TGCGCCAGCAGCGGGGGACAAACAACTAACCACGAGCAGTACTTC.

The gene calls are TRBV6-5 and TRBJ2-5; tentative D call: TRBD1 (6 bases). V was shortened by 9 bases and J by 2 bases, with 10 bases between the two germline ends. The germline CDR1 and CDR2 sequences are MNHEY and SVGAGI. This CDR3 has 12 amino acids. The CDR3 spells CASSGAQETQYF. The CDR3 nucleotides are TGTGCCAGTTCAGGGGCGCAAGAGACCCAGTACTTC.

This clone was recorded only once. The V call is TRBV21-1, the J call TRBJ2-3; TRBD2 reflects the table's D call only, with no check against the DNA. TRBV21-1 is noted as a pseudogene. CDR3 length equals 16 residues. The CDR3 DNA is TGTGCCAGCAGCAAAGAAGTAACTCCCCCACTAGGAACGCAGTATTTT. The encoded protein is CASSKEVTPPLGTQYF.

In its sample, this clone was seen a few times. The rearrangement uses TRBV19 and TRBJ2-1, with TRBD1 as a possible D gene (6 bases). The ends were cut back, 4 bases at V and 4 bases at J, with 20 bases in the middle. Germline lookup yields CDR1 LNHDA and CDR2 SQIVND (reference sequence). The CDR3 has 17 residues. In nucleotides, the CDR3 is TGTGCCAGTAGTAGGACCCTAGGGGGAAAATATTACAATGAGCAGTTCTTC. Translating it yields CASSRTLGGKYYNEQFF.

This clone has only a few counts. The V and J genes are TRBV6-2 or TRBV6-3 and TRBJ2-2, with TRBD1 as a possible D gene (6 bases). Germline V gene lookup returns CDR1 MNHEY and CDR2 SVGEGT. This CDR3 contains 14 residues. The ends were cut back, 4 bases at V and 6 bases at J, with 12 bases in the middle. The CDR3 nucleotides are TGTGCCAGCAGTTCAGGGGTTAAGGCCGGGGAGCTGTTTTTT. Protein sequence: CASSSGVKAGELFF.

The rearrangement joins TRBV5-1 to TRBJ1-2; 7 nucleotides agree with TRBD1. Germline V gene lookup returns CDR1 SGHRS and CDR2 YFSETQ. CDR3 size: 12 residues. V shed 8 bases, J shed 3 bases, and the junction held 4 bases outside the gene matches. The CDR3 reads CASSGQYYGYTF. CDR3 coding DNA: TGCGCCAGTTCGGGACAGTACTATGGCTACACCTTC. Full variable domain (outside the CDR3, taken from reference TRBV5-1 and TRBJ1-2): KAGVTQTPRYLIKTRGQQVTLSCSPISGHRSVSWYQQTPGQGLQFLFEYFSETQRNKGNFPGRFSGRQFSNSRSEMNVSTLELGDSALYLCASSGQYYGYTFGSGTRLTVV.

The J gene is TRBJ2-1, the V gene TRBV6-2 or TRBV6-3; TRBD2 aligns across 11 bases. This CDR3 comprises 15 residues. Trimming cost V 4 bases and J 10 bases; bases outside gene matches: 9. Looked up from germline, CDR1 is MNHEY and CDR2 is SVGEGT. In DNA form, the CDR3 reads TGTGCCAGCAGTTTTCCCCTAGCGGGGGGTGAGGAGCAGTTCTTC. Protein: CASSFPLAGGEEQFF.

This clone was seen a handful of times. This sequence joins TRBV18 and TRBJ2-7; perhaps TRBD1 as D (5 bases). From germline, CDR1 is KGHSH and CDR2 LQKENI. The CDR3 contains 12 residues. V was clipped by 3 bases and J by 2 bases, with 5 bases between them. The CDR3 DNA follows: TGTGCCAGCTCACCGGACACCTACGAGCAGTACTTC. Its protein product is CASSPDTYEQYF.

Comments on this clone: The same CDR3 also results from other DNA sequences found in this sample. This chain joins TRBV5-1 and TRBJ2-5, with TRBD2 matching 8 bases. This CDR3 is 14 amino acids long. With V trimmed by 0 bases and J by 3 bases, 1 base remained unmatched. Germline V lookup: CDR1 SGHRS, CDR2 YFSETQ. The CDR3 DNA reads TGCGCCAGCAGCTTGGGGCGGGGGGAAGAGACCCAGTACTTC. Residues: CASSLGRGEETQYF.

The J gene is TRBJ2-7, the V gene TRBV27, with a possible D match to TRBD2 (7 bases). The CDR3 sequence is 16 residues long. Germline CDR1 reads MNHEY; CDR2 reads SMNVEV (reference sequence). Deletions cut 5 bases from V and 3 bases from J, with 20 bases between. CDR3 sequence reads: CASSPAGASASYEQYF. CDR3 DNA: TGTGCCAGCAGTCCCGCGGGGGCTAGCGCTAGCTACGAGCAGTACTTC.

V is TRBV3-1 (or the pseudogene TRBV3-2) and J is TRBJ2-7; 8 bases line up with TRBD1. This CDR3 spans 14 amino acids. CDR1 LGHDT and CDR2 YNNKEL come from the germline V gene (reference sequence). The J segment lost 7 bases and the V segment lost 5 bases, leaving 10 bases of the junction unmatched. CDR3 residues: CASSFSLQGAEQYF. The DNA for the CDR3 is TGTGCCAGCAGCTTCTCCCTTCAGGGGGCTGAGCAGTACTTC.

The gene calls are TRBV5-4 and TRBJ2-1; 9 bases map to TRBD2. The germline V gene has CDR1 SGHNT and CDR2 YYREEE (reference sequence). This CDR3 region has 15 residues. Unmatched junction bases numbered 9, after V lost 4 bases and J lost 7 bases. CDR3 amino acids: CASSPLASGVNEQFF. For the CDR3, the DNA is TGTGCCAGCAGCCCTCTGGCTAGCGGGGTTAATGAGCAGTTCTTC.

The J gene is TRBJ2-4, the V gene TRBV19; 7 bases are shared with TRBD1. Unmatched junction bases numbered 2, after V lost 5 bases and J lost 1 base. This CDR3 comprises 14 residues. Germline CDR1 and CDR2: LNHDA and SQIVND (reference sequence). CDR3: CASSQQGAKNIQYF. In DNA form, the CDR3 reads TGTGCCAGTAGTCAACAGGGGGCCAAAAACATTCAGTACTTC.

The chain links TRBV19 to TRBJ2-7; 7 nucleotides match TRBD2. The V gene's germline CDR1 is LNHDA and CDR2 SQIVND (reference sequence). V gave up 7 bases and J gave up 6 bases; unmatched junction bases: 9. The CDR3 extends over 13 amino acids. The CDR3 DNA sequence: TGTGCCAGTAAGTGGGGAGGGAACGGCGAGCAGTACTTC. Amino acid sequence: CASKWGGNGEQYF.

This clone was counted a single time. The genes are TRBV27 and TRBJ1-1; no clear D gene. This CDR3 has 11 amino acids. Germline V gene data show CDR1 as MNHEY and CDR2 as SMNVEV (reference sequence). The V end lost 8 bases, the J end lost 6 bases, and 10 bases lay between the germline ends. As DNA, the CDR3 is TGTGCCAGCGTCAGGTTCGCTGAAGCTTTCTTT. Protein: CASVRFAEAFF.

This clone came up once. The chain employs TRBV2 and TRBJ1-2, with D hard to call. Germline CDR1 SNHLY, CDR2 FYNNEI. V lost 3 bases and J lost 7, with 12 bases in between. This CDR3 has 13 residues. In DNA, the CDR3 is TGTGCCAGCAGTGAGGAGTCAGCGAGTGGCTACACCTTC. Its protein is CASSEESASGYTF.

This clone was detected many times. The CDR3 bases are TGTGCCAGCAGTTCGGCTCAGGGGCCGGGGCCCCATTATGGCTACACCTTC. Amino acid sequence: CASSSAQGPGPHYGYTF. The rearrangement joins TRBV27 to TRBJ1-2; possibly TRBD1 for D (6 bases). Germline-derived CDR1 and CDR2 are MNHEY and SMNVEV (reference sequence). V lost 4 bases, J lost 5 bases, and 23 bases lay in between. This CDR3 contains 17 residues.

J is TRBJ2-7 and V is TRBV2; weak D call: TRBD1 (5 bases). The CDR3 is 19 residues long. V lost 1 base to trimming and J lost 3 bases, with 25 bases between them. Germline V gene sequence: CDR1 SNHLY, CDR2 FYNNEI. The CDR3: CASSEDDYDQGKDNYEQYF. The CDR3 DNA follows: TGTGCCAGCAGTGAAGATGATTACGACCAGGGAAAGGACAACTACGAGCAGTACTTC.

The chain joins TRBV10-3 to TRBJ1-2; 9 bases line up with TRBD1. In germline, CDR1 is ENHRY, CDR2 SYGVKD. The CDR3 is 16 amino acids. The V segment lost 0 bases and the J segment 4 bases; nucleotides outside the gene matches: 6. CDR3 residues: CAISESWGQGPYGYTF. The CDR3 region has the DNA TGTGCCATCAGTGAGTCTTGGGGACAGGGACCCTATGGCTACACCTTC.

The J gene is TRBJ2-1, the V gene TRBV5-1; tentative D call: TRBD1 (6 bases). V was pared by 7 bases and J by 7 bases, with 9 bases between. The germline V gene encodes CDR1 SGHRS and CDR2 YFSETQ. CDR3 length: 11 residues. Here the CDR3 DNA reads TGCGCCAGCGGCGGACAGAATGAGCAGTTCTTC. Translation: CASGGQNEQFF.

This chain connects TRBV10-3 to TRBJ1-3, with D possibly matching TRBD1 (5 bases). This CDR3 has 18 residues. Per the germline V gene, CDR1 is ENHRY and CDR2 is SYGVKD. V gave up 5 bases and J gave up 0 bases, with 20 bases separating them. The chain's CDR3 is CAISRNPPEGDSGNTIYF. Written as DNA, the CDR3 is TGTGCCATCAGTAGAAACCCCCCTGAAGGGGACTCTGGAAACACCATATATTTT.

The table lists this clone with a count of one. V usage is TRBV19 and J usage is TRBJ2-6; 8 bases fit TRBD1. J lost 0 bases, V lost 5 bases, and 6 bases had no gene match. Germline assignment: CDR1 LNHDA and CDR2 SQIVND (reference sequence). The CDR3 runs 17 residues. CDR3 residues: CASSAGTGLSGANVLTF. The CDR3 DNA sequence: TGTGCCAGTAGTGCCGGGACAGGACTCTCTGGGGCCAACGTCCTGACTTTC.

This chain connects TRBV18 to TRBJ2-5; D ambiguous. The V end was cut by 0 bases, the J end by 1 base, with 9 bases between. The CDR3 length is 15 residues. Germline lookup yields CDR1 KGHSH and CDR2 LQKENI. CDR3 sequence (DNA): TGTGCCAGCTCACCACCGAACACCCCCCAAGAGACCCAGTACTTC. Protein sequence: CASSPPNTPQETQYF.

To note about this clone: The identical CDR3 is also encoded by other nucleotide sequences in the sample. This chain uses TRBV2 with TRBJ1-4, with 10 nucleotides matching TRBD1. Trimming cost V 3 bases and J 8 bases; bases outside gene matches: 6. The CDR3 totals 15 residues. Germline CDR1 and CDR2: SNHLY and FYNNEI. The CDR3 DNA sequence: TGTGCCAGCAGTGAGTTCGGACAGGGGGGAGAAAAACTGTTTTTT. Residues: CASSEFGQGGEKLFF. The variable domain in full, completed from reference TRBV2 and TRBJ1-4, reads EPEVTQTPSHQVTQMGQEVILRCVPISNHLYFYWYRQILGQKVEFLVSFYNNEISEKSEIFDDQFSVERPDGSNFTLKIRSTKLEDSAMYFCASSEFGQGGEKLFFGSGTQLSVL.

The chain joins TRBV5-1 to TRBJ2-1, with 7 nucleotides matching TRBD2. The CDR3 has 10 amino acids. V gave up 7 bases and J gave up 9 bases; unmatched junction bases: 1. Germline CDR1 SGHRS, CDR2 YFSETQ. The CDR3 loop reads CASGEGEQFF. For the CDR3, the DNA is TGCGCCAGCGGGGAGGGTGAGCAGTTCTTC. The entire variable domain, with the rest obtained from reference TRBV5-1 and TRBJ2-1, is as follows: KAGVTQTPRYLIKTRGQQVTLSCSPISGHRSVSWYQQTPGQGLQFLFEYFSETQRNKGNFPGRFSGRQFSNSRSEMNVSTLELGDSALYLCASGEGEQFFGPGTRLTVL.

V usage is TRBV6-5 and J usage is TRBJ1-2; the match to TRBD1 covers 8 bases. The CDR3 sequence is 13 residues long. Trimming took 5 bases from V and 7 from J; bases not matched to a gene: 6. Germline assignment: CDR1 MNHEY and CDR2 SVGAGI. For the CDR3, the DNA is TGTGCCAGCAGTCTGACAGGGGAGTTTGGCTACACCTTC. Translation: CASSLTGEFGYTF.

V and J are TRBV3-1 (or the pseudogene TRBV3-2) and TRBJ2-5; 8 positions agree with TRBD2. J lost 5 bases, V lost 4 bases, and 9 bases had no gene match. CDR1 and CDR2 (germline): LGHDT, YNNKEL (reference sequence). The CDR3 covers 15 residues. CDR3 nucleotides: TGTGCCAGCAGCCGGGGCGCGGGGGGTCTGGAGACCCAGTACTTC. Translating gives CASSRGAGGLETQYF.

The chain has TRBV7-2 and TRBJ2-5, with 10 bases identical to TRBD2. V was clipped by 4 bases and J by 9 bases; unmatched bases: 14. The CDR3 runs to 16 residues. Germline V CDR1 and CDR2: SGHTA, FQGNSA. CDR3 in DNA: TGTGCCAGCAGCTCCGGTAGCGGGGGGCTCCTCGCGGCCCAGTACTTC. Its translation is CASSSGSGGLLAAQYF.

Ten or more counts support this clone. This chain uses TRBV5-5 with TRBJ1-3; 7 bases agree with TRBD1. Trimming at V came to 4 bases and at J to 0 bases, leaving 7 bases not matched to a gene. This CDR3 has 16 amino acids. CDR1 is SGHKS, CDR2 YYEKEE, per germline (reference sequence). The CDR3 loop reads CASSTPGQVSGNTIYF. Written as DNA, the CDR3 is TGTGCCAGCAGCACCCCAGGACAGGTCTCTGGAAACACCATATATTTT. The whole variable domain, filled in from reference TRBV5-5 and TRBJ1-3, reads DAGVTQSPTHLIKTRGQQVTLRCSPISGHKSVSWYQQVLGQGPQFIFQYYEKEERGRGNFPDRFSARQFPNYSSELNVNALLLGDSALYLCASSTPGQVSGNTIYFGEGSWLTVV.

The rearrangement uses TRBV9 and TRBJ1-3; maybe TRBD1 (5 bases). V was pared by 4 bases and J by 0 bases, with 14 bases between. The germline V gene has CDR1 SGDLS and CDR2 YYNGEE. CDR3 size: 16 residues. This chain's CDR3 is CASSFRRVPSGNTIYF. The CDR3 DNA is TGTGCCAGCAGCTTCCGCAGGGTTCCCTCTGGAAACACCATATATTTT.

J is TRBJ1-2 and V is TRBV6-5; the match to TRBD1 covers 8 bases. The V segment lost 0 bases and the J segment 4 bases; nucleotides outside the gene matches: 4. CDR1 MNHEY and CDR2 SVGAGI come from the germline V gene. This CDR3 comprises 15 residues. The CDR3 nucleotides are TGTGCCAGCAGTTACTCGAGAGGGACAGGCTATGGCTACACCTTC. Translation: CASSYSRGTGYGYTF.